This T cell receptor beta chain was found in a study of cytomegalovirus exposure and HLA in healthy donors (dated by TCRdb to about 2017). A note on the overall study: In an earlier analysis of several hundred of the donors, about 270 Gb of sequence data and just under 120 million unique TCR beta sequences from 150 million to 200 million T cells were reported. An early release covering about 600 HLA-typed donors comprised about 310 gigabases of sequencing data and tens of millions of unique TCR sequences. Among the roughly 400 genotyped donors, under 90% belonged to the genetic ancestry cluster associated with self-reported Caucasian donors. The study aimed to test whether signatures of past pathogen exposure could be identified by cataloging public T cell receptors. The study used immunosequencing to profile the T cell repertoires of 670 or so subjects and linked those repertoires to cytomegalovirus serostatus. Besides the first cohort of 666 subjects, a separate validation cohort made up of about 120 different subjects was used. To predict cytomegalovirus infection status, the study combined high-throughput TCR immunosequencing, statistical association of individual TCRs with disease status, and machine learning. A later analysis re-analyzed previously published TCR beta repertoires from roughly 600 donors and added high-resolution HLA genotyping to study TCR occurrence patterns. Rather than using new phenotypic data, the later analysis identified candidate immune exposures from TCR beta sequences and from how often those sequences occurred across donors. In an earlier analysis of 500 to 650 of the donors, high-throughput TCR beta sequencing was used to judge whether each TCR beta V gene segment behaved as functional or pseudogenic. Alongside the repertoire data, information on donor age, sex, ethnicity and CMV serostatus was compiled. Genome-wide SNP genotypes for about 55% of the roughly 670 donors were used in a later genetic analysis, which treated that subset as a discovery cohort. All discovery cohort repertoires had been generated using a single sequencing platform. Class I and class II HLA loci were covered by the typing at four-digit resolution. Typing coverage differed by locus: A, B, C, DRB1 and DQB1 were typed in roughly 620-630 donors, DQA1 in 522, DPA1 in approximately 600, and DPB1 in just under 490. Four to six DR-DQ haplotypes were handled as single units for association and clustering, since linkage in the cohort was strong. Among about 360 genotyped donors of the cohort, an average of roughly 240,000 unique TCR beta nucleotide sequences were sequenced per donor, around 20% of them non-productive. Findings and caveats that apply to the study as a whole: Because HLA typing was missing for some donors at each locus, association tests included only the typed subset. Compared with the roughly 710-donor mean, donors in an Asian-associated ancestry cluster had fewer N-insertions in productive TCRs, according to a later genetic analysis. A cluster of highly shared sequence variants was judged likely to represent a technical artifact of the sequencing pipeline. In a later analysis, around 17,000 TCR beta sequences were associated with specific HLA alleles at a false discovery rate of 0.05. In a later analysis, HLA-associated TCR beta chains were found to be more clonally expanded and to have lower generation probabilities than equally common non-associated chains. Seventeen rarely observed V segments, including chromosome 9 orphons, were excluded from the earlier analysis of a few hundred of the donors because counts were too low. When HLA alleles, especially DR and DQ, strongly co-occurred, TCR associations were difficult to assign to individual alleles. Immune exposure information for the cohort was limited to CMV serostatus. According to a later analysis, TCR association rates differed among HLA loci, with DRB1 alleles showing the most associated TCRs and HLA-C alleles showing the fewest. The cohort was sequenced for TCR beta chains only, and without alpha or paired-chain data the features that could be detected were limited. A few of the identified cytomegalovirus-associated TCR beta chains were confirmed in vitro to be specific for cytomegalovirus antigens. In an earlier analysis of 587 of the donors, most TCR beta V segments were observed in productive rearrangements about 87% or about 30% of the time, broadly matching IMGT annotations. In a later genetic analysis, a missense DCLRE1C variant was associated with V-gene and J-gene trimming of TCR beta chains, and the association was replicated in an independent cohort. Most CMV-associated TCR beta chains appeared to be HLA-restricted in a later analysis, and the HLA associations seemed to be driven largely by CMV exposure. Most TCR sequences were observed very rarely across donors, whereas some public TCRs were present in many individuals. The 87-base-pair reads could not distinguish some IMGT-functional V segments, including TRBV6-2 and TRBV6-3, so those segments were excluded. The authors suggested that the approach could potentially be generalized to other disease states and immunological phenotypes. Cytomegalovirus status was reported to be diagnosed by the classifier with high specificity and sensitivity in both the original and validation cohorts. A further reported finding was that TCR beta sequences accurately predicted the HLA-A and HLA-B alleles for most subjects in the first cohort. Roughly uniform sequencing depth across donors was assumed in presence/absence analyses, although this assumption may not hold. According to a later analysis, parvovirus B19, influenza, CMV and Epstein-Barr virus appeared linked to several top co-occurrence clusters. Linkage disequilibrium might explain the correlated functional status among segregating V segments, but an unknown experimental factor could not be excluded. A total of 164 TCR beta chains were listed by the study as associated with cytomegalovirus.

CDR3 length: 16 amino acids, cysteine to phenylalanine. This entry keeps only the CDR3 DNA: 48 bases, framed from base 1. According to the germline V gene (reference sequence), CDR1 reads SEHNR and CDR2 reads FQNEAQ. As for this clone: It lacks a known antigen. A read error may account for a junction end that differs from germline.

The cohort was made up of under 800 healthy bone marrow donors. At the time of sampling, every cohort member was nominally healthy, though immune exposures that went unrecorded were likely present. The donor was CMV seronegative and was included in the group of hundreds of seronegative cohort members. A peripheral blood sample was collected from each donor, and TCR beta sequencing was performed on peripheral blood mononuclear cells. Genomic DNA was extracted from the blood cell samples with the Qiagen DNeasy Blood Extraction Kit. Preparation of the library involved the immunoSEQ multiplex PCR assay. A mixture of 60 forward primers for TCR Vbeta segments and 13 reverse primers for TCR Jbeta segments was used in the multiplex PCR. Amplification of the CDR3 region of rearranged TCR beta genes was performed with a multiplex PCR assay on genomic DNA. Amplified TCR beta libraries were sequenced as 87-base-pair reads on the Illumina HiSeq System. The original methods were these. Across the 700 or so repertoires, a later analysis counted roughly 84 million unique TCR beta chains, 9.5 million to 12 million of which were shared by at least two donors. Raw reads were error-corrected and collapsed into unique sequences with a nearest-neighbor algorithm that merged closely related sequences to remove PCR and sequencing errors. Alignment of CDR3 sequences to IMGT reference sequences was used to assign V, D and J gene segments. For a sequence to be retained, at least a six-nucleotide match to both a V gene segment and a J gene segment was required. Rearrangements were classified as productive when the CDR3 lacked stop codons and remained in frame with V and J, and all other rearrangements were classified as non-productive. Following IMGT convention, CDR3 was defined as the stretch from the second conserved V-encoded cysteine up to the conserved J-encoded phenylalanine. The earlier analysis of a few hundred of the donors excluded any sequence lacking an unambiguous match to a single V gene segment. In an earlier analysis of approximately 500 of the donors, a V segment was called functional when productive rearrangements were above 56.7%, and segregating when the standard deviation between donors exceeded 5%. A statistical classification framework was built for diagnosing cytomegalovirus status from the catalog of TCR beta chain sequences. In a later analysis, TCR nucleotide sequences were compared against IMGT/GENE-DB human TR gene sequences so that V and J genes could be assigned. In a later analysis, CDR3 sequences and most-parsimonious VDJ recombination scenarios were assigned using the TCRdist pipeline. In a later analysis, each TCR beta chain was defined by its CDR3 amino acid sequence together with its V-gene family, and reads lacking a unique V-gene family were excluded. In a later analysis, approximately 640 highly shared, low-generation-probability nucleotide sequences were removed to address suspected cross-contamination and a sequencing artifact. In a later analysis, a clonal expansion index was calculated for each public chain from normalized within-repertoire ranks of inferred template counts. In a later analysis, generation probabilities were computed with a VDJ recombination model fitted to out-of-frame rearrangements, and the resulting probabilities were checked against IGoR. In a later analysis, TCR-TCR, TCR-HLA and TCR-CMV co-occurrence was scored with hypergeometric tests, and a repertoire-size bias correction was applied to TCR pairs. In a later analysis, false discovery rates were estimated by permuting HLA or CMV assignments 20 times. In a later analysis, co-occurring TCRs were grouped with DBSCAN, and TCRdist sequence similarity was added when clustering was performed within HLA-allele-positive subsets. Co-occurrence clustering excluded repertoires with fewer than 30,000 or more than 120,000 public chains, plus five with anomalous nucleotide sharing. TCRdb holds this immuneACCESS table with in-frame rearrangements only. Some clones are missing; in checked studies, unresolved V genes explain under half, and the rest has no known cause. V and J calls and clone size follow that table, whereas D and trimming were derived from the DNA. In this sample the table shows approximately 150,000 clones, about 80% of which occur a single time. Clones ranked in the top ten supply roughly 1.4% of the sample.

What was sequenced was PBMCs. This receptor was identified in a man between 35 and 55 years old in good health and CMV-seronegative. The V and J genes are TRBV7-9 and TRBJ1-1, with 9 middle bases fitting TRBD1. The sequenced DNA is TGTTCCAGCAGCTTAGCGCCGGGGACAGGGTCTTCTGAAGCTTTCTTT. It encodes CSSSLAPGTGSSEAFF.